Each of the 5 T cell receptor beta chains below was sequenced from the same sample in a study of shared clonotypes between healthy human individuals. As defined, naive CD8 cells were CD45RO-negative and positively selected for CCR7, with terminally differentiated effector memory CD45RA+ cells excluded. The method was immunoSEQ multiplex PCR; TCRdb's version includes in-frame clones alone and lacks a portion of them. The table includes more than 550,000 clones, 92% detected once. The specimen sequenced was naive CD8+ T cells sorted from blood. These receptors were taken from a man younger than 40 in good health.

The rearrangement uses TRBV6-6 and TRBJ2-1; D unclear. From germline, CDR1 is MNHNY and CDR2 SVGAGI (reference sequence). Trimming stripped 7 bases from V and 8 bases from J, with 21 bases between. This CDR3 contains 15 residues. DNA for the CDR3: TGTGCCAGCAACCCGGGCTTCGGAGAGATACATGAGCAGTTCTTC. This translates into CASNPGFGEIHEQFF.

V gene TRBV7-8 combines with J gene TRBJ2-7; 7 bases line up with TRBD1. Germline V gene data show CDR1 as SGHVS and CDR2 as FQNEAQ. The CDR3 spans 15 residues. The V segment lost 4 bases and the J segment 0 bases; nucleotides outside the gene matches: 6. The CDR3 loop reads CASSSPTGSSYEQYF. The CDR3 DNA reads TGTGCCAGCAGCTCACCGACAGGGAGCTCCTACGAGCAGTACTTC.

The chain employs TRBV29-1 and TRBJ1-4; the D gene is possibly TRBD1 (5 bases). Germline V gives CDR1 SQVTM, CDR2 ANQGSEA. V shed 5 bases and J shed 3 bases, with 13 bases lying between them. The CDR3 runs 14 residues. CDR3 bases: TGCAGCGTTTCCGACAGTGGGGCTAATGAAAAACTGTTTTTT. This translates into CSVSDSGANEKLFF.

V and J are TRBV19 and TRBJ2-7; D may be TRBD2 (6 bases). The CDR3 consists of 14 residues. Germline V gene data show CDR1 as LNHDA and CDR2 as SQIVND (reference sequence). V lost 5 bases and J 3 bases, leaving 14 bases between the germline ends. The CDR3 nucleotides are TGTGCCAGTAGTTTTTCGGGACTTAGCTACGAGCAGTACTTC. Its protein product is CASSFSGLSYEQYF.

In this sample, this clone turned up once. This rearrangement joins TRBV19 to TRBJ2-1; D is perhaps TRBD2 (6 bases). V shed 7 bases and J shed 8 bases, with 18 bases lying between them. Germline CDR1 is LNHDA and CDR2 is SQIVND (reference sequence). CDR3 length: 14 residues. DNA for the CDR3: TGTGCCAGTACCCTTGGCAGGAGGGTGGATGAGCAGTTCTTC. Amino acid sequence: CASTLGRRVDEQFF.